This TCR beta chain came from a study of somatic mutations in T cells in chronic GVHD (dated by TCRdb to the early 2020s). For sorting, cells were stained with anti-CD3, anti-CD4, anti-CD8 and a Vbeta20 antibody from the IOTest Beta Mark kit and sorted on a FACSAria III to a purity above 99%. Mononuclear cells were isolated by Ficoll-Paque PLUS density gradient centrifugation from peripheral blood that had been collected in sodium heparin tubes. CD4+ Vbeta20+, CD4+ Vbeta20-, and CD8+ T cell fractions were FACS-sorted before TCRbeta deep sequencing. Isolated genomic DNA was used for TCRbeta deep sequencing. The immunoSEQ assay, provided as a commercial service, was used for both TCRbeta CDR3 sequencing and the initial data processing. As for how the authors treated the data: Reads were demultiplexed, adapter and primer sequences were trimmed, similar clones were merged through frequency-ratio clustering, and V, D, J genes were annotated using IMGT. The table comes from immuneACCESS by way of TCRdb, which keeps in-frame sequences with V and J called. Part of the clones is missing from these tables; in studies checked, under half for an unresolved V gene and the rest for unknown reasons. The V and J calls and clone size are taken from that table; D and trimming were inferred from the DNA. Present in this sample are some 13,000 clones, around 82% of which were seen just once. The top ten hold roughly 30% of the sample.

With regard to this clone: It lacks a known antigen. No base qualities exist here, and no much larger clone lies one base off it.

From the cysteine through the phenylalanine, the CDR3 covers 15 amino acids. CDR3 DNA only is kept here, 45 bases in frame from base 1. Unmatched junction bases come to 9, with V trimmed by 6 bases and J by 5 bases. CDR1 and CDR2, looked up from the germline V gene, are MNHEY and SVGAGI. The clonotype was recovered from a male patient in his fifties with chronic graft-versus-host disease. Some T cells seen after a transplant may have their origin in the graft donor. This chain joins TRBV6-5 to TRBJ1-1; 10 bases in between match TRBD1. Input material: Vbeta20-negative CD4+ T cells from blood. Read against the paper, the sample's cell subset or site label means: CD4+ T cells sorted as TCR Vbeta20 negative by flow cytometry. The CDR3 reads CASRTGQGRWTEAFF. The nucleotide sequence is TGTGCCAGCAGAACGGGACAGGGGCGGTGGACTGAAGCTTTCTTT.